A selection of T cell receptor beta chains follows, all from one sample in a study of low-dose radiotherapy and immunotherapy resistance in tumors. A single record per CDR3 protein comes from TCRdb applying MiXCR to the reads. The sample records approximately 90,000 distinct CDR3 sequences, under 10% being singletons. The starting material was PBMCs, obtained before treatment. These receptors were collected from a male donor with prostate cancer. CDR3s include the opening cysteine and the closing phenylalanine or tryptophan. Each record gives: D gene, clone size, J gene, V gene, CDR3 protein, CDR3 DNA. A D gene is named only where the DNA matches it firmly. Only part of the rows carry a size: once, few, many, or a class if the clone is expanded.

TRBD1	many	TRBJ1-5	TRBV6-5	CASSLTGAHQPQHF	TGTGCCAGCAGTTTAACAGGGGCCCATCAGCCCCAGCATTTT
TRBD2	many	TRBJ2-2	TRBV7-9	CASSWGTSETGELFF	TGTGCCAGCAGCTGGGGGACTAGTGAGACCGGGGAGCTGTTTTTT
NA	many	TRBJ1-4	TRBV7-2	CASSLRLWGGFGDEKLFF	TGTGCCAGCAGCTTACGTCTTTGGGGTGGATTTGGAGATGAAAAACTGTTTTTT
NA	many	TRBJ2-5	TRBV28	CASSARQYATETQYF	TGTGCCAGCAGTGCCAGACAGTACGCGACCGAGACCCAGTACTTC
TRBD2	many	TRBJ2-1	TRBV19	CASGTSGMNEQFF	TGTGCCAGCGGGACTAGCGGGATGAATGAGCAGTTCTTC
NA	many	TRBJ2-3	TRBV5-4	CASSLGGASTDTQYF	TGTGCCAGCAGCTTAGGCGGGGCTAGCACAGATACGCAGTATTTT
NA	many	TRBJ2-7	TRBV12-5	CASGLGAGREQYF	TGTGCTAGTGGTTTGGGCGCAGGGAGAGAGCAGTACTTC
NA	many	TRBJ2-3	TRBV18	CASSPKSGFGDTQYF	TGTGCCAGCTCACCAAAATCGGGGTTTGGAGATACGCAGTATTTT
TRBD1	NA	TRBJ2-3	TRBV10-3	CATAGGSTDTQYF	TGTGCCACGGCAGGGGGTTCGACAGATACGCAGTATTTT
NA	many	TRBJ2-6	TRBV4-1	CASSSPPSGANVLTF	TGCGCCAGCAGCTCCCCGCCCTCTGGGGCCAACGTCCTGACTTTC
NA	many	TRBJ2-5	TRBV11-3	CASSSTYQETQYF	TGTGCCAGCAGCTCGACTTACCAAGAGACCCAGTACTTC
NA	many	TRBJ1-1	TRBV29-1	CSVGTPNTEAFF	TGCAGCGTTGGGACACCGAACACTGAAGCTTTCTTT
NA	many	TRBJ2-7	TRBV30	CAWRGSGISYEQYF	TGTGCCTGGAGGGGAAGCGGAATCTCCTACGAGCAGTACTTC
NA	many	TRBJ1-6	TRBV29-1	CSVVEGTNNSPLHF	TGCAGCGTTGTGGAGGGGACAAATAATTCACCCCTCCACTTT
TRBD1	many	TRBJ2-7	TRBV18	CASSLSASGTGIYEQYF	TGTGCCAGCTCACTCTCCGCCTCCGGGACAGGGATCTACGAGCAGTACTTC
NA	many	TRBJ1-1	TRBV5-1	CASSLESGNTEAFF	TGCGCCAGCAGCTTGGAATCAGGGAACACTGAAGCTTTCTTT
TRBD2	many	TRBJ2-1	TRBV27	CASRPSGRGWNEQFF	TGTGCCAGCAGACCAAGCGGGAGGGGCTGGAATGAGCAGTTCTTC
NA	many	TRBJ1-1	TRBV18	CASSPRALTTNTEAFF	TGTGCCAGCTCACCACGAGCCCTGACTACAAACACTGAAGCTTTCTTT
TRBD2	many	TRBJ2-3	TRBV30	CAWSVFFTSGSGMETDTQYF	TGTGCCTGGAGTGTTTTCTTTACTAGCGGGAGCGGGATGGAGACAGATACGCAGTATTTT
NA	many	TRBJ2-1	TRBV6-2/TRBV6-3	CASSYNPLEQFF	TGTGCCAGCAGTTACAACCCCCTCGAGCAGTTCTTC
NA	many	TRBJ1-5	TRBV13	CASSFSGLGNQPQHF	TGTGCCAGCAGCTTTTCTGGGTTGGGCAATCAGCCCCAGCATTTT
TRBD2	many	TRBJ2-1	TRBV7-2	CASSTRTSGIYNEQFF	TGTGCCAGCAGCACGAGGACTAGCGGGATTTACAATGAGCAGTTCTTC
TRBD2	many	TRBJ2-5	TRBV7-6	CASSLTGGPFQTQYF	TGTGCCAGCAGCTTAACGGGAGGGCCCTTTCAGACCCAGTACTTC
NA	many	TRBJ2-7	TRBV6-2/TRBV6-3	CASSKHIQGRTGEQYF	TGTGCCAGCAGTAAACATATACAGGGTCGCACGGGTGAGCAGTACTTC
NA	many	TRBJ2-5	TRBV30	CAWSVQRVETQYF	TGTGCCTGGAGTGTTCAACGGGTTGAGACCCAGTACTTC
NA	NA	TRBJ2-1	TRBV27	CASSFGGDQNEQFF	TGTGCCAGCAGTTTCGGGGGAGATCAGAATGAGCAGTTCTTC
TRBD1	many	TRBJ1-5	TRBV5-1	CASSLFPGGEQPQHF	TGCGCCAGCAGCTTGTTCCCAGGGGGCGAACAGCCCCAGCATTTT
TRBD1	NA	TRBJ2-7	TRBV5-4	CASSFGTGLASGYEQYF	TGTGCCAGCAGCTTCGGGACAGGGCTTGCTAGCGGTTACGAGCAGTACTTC
NA	many	TRBJ2-7	TRBV12-3/TRBV12-4	CASSSGGGAYEQYF	TGTGCCAGCAGCTCGGGAGGGGGCGCCTACGAGCAGTACTTC
TRBD2	many	TRBJ2-3	TRBV11-2	CASSLGTSGRVTDTQYF	TGTGCCAGCAGCTTAGGGACTAGCGGGAGAGTCACAGATACGCAGTATTTT
NA	many	TRBJ2-3	TRBV28	CASSLYYTTTDTQYF	TGTGCCAGCAGTTTATACTATACTACCACAGATACGCAGTATTTT
TRBD1	many	TRBJ2-1	TRBV29-1	CSVEGQGAYKVQFF	TGCAGCGTCGAGGGACAGGGGGCGTATAAGGTGCAGTTCTTC
NA	many	TRBJ2-7	TRBV12-3/TRBV12-4	CASRQSYEQYF	TGTGCCAGCAGACAGTCCTACGAGCAGTACTTC
TRBD2	many	TRBJ2-1	TRBV5-4	CASSLALAGGYNEQFF	TGTGCCAGCAGCTTGGCGCTAGCGGGAGGGTACAATGAGCAGTTCTTC
TRBD1	many	TRBJ1-1	TRBV18	CASSPRNTGGTEAFF	TGTGCCAGCTCACCAAGGAATACAGGGGGCACTGAAGCTTTCTTT
NA	many	TRBJ1-5	TRBV6-2/TRBV6-3	CASNGAAAYNQPQHF	TGTGCCAGCAATGGAGCGGCAGCGTACAATCAGCCCCAGCATTTT
NA	few	TRBJ2-7	TRBV7-2	CASSLARSYEQYF	TGTGCCAGCAGCTTAGCGCGGTCGTACGAGCAGTACTTC
TRBD1	many	TRBJ2-6	TRBV29-1	CSVVTGGSHSGANVLTF	TGCAGCGTTGTGACAGGGGGTTCCCACTCTGGGGCCAACGTCCTGACTTTC
NA	NA	TRBJ1-6	TRBV4-1	CASRKAGDTLYLHF	TGCGCCAGCAGGAAAGCAGGGGACACGCTTTACCTCCACTTT
TRBD1	many	TRBJ2-5	TRBV6-5	CASSFGTDAQETQYF	TGTGCCAGCAGTTTCGGGACAGACGCTCAAGAGACCCAGTACTTC
TRBD2	many	TRBJ2-3	TRBV20-1	CSARGRTSGMVDTQYF	TGCAGTGCTAGAGGGAGGACTAGCGGGATGGTGGATACGCAGTATTTT
NA	many	TRBJ2-6	TRBV18	CASSPRGGVGANVLTF	TGTGCCAGCTCACCAAGGGGGGGCGTTGGGGCCAACGTCCTGACTTTC
NA	NA	TRBJ1-2	TRBV3-1	CASSQEGGRGHGYTF	TGTGCCAGCAGCCAAGAGGGGGGGAGGGGTCATGGCTACACCTTC
NA	many	TRBJ2-1	TRBV7-2	CASSLLVGARGEQFF	TGTGCCAGCAGCTTACTTGTGGGAGCTCGTGGTGAGCAGTTCTTC
TRBD2	many	TRBJ2-7	TRBV3-1	CASSQIGTSDEQYF	TGTGCCAGCAGCCAAATCGGGACTAGCGACGAGCAGTACTTC
NA	many	TRBJ2-1	TRBV3-1	CASRINSGASSYNEQFF	TGTGCCAGCAGAATAAATAGCGGAGCGAGCTCCTACAATGAGCAGTTCTTC
NA	NA	TRBJ2-7	TRBV4-3	CASSQNPGSYEQYF	TGCGCCAGCAGCCAGAACCCAGGGTCCTACGAGCAGTACTTC
TRBD1	few	TRBJ2-6	TRBV5-5	CASSLRTGWAGANVLTF	TGTGCCAGCAGCTTACGGACAGGATGGGCTGGGGCCAACGTCCTGACTTTC
NA	many	TRBJ2-7	TRBV12-3/TRBV12-4	CASSLRQYEQYF	TGTGCCAGCAGTTTAAGGCAATACGAGCAGTACTTC
NA	many	TRBJ1-6	TRBV28	CASSPAGYNSPLHF	TGTGCCAGCAGTCCCGCCGGGTATAATTCACCCCTCCACTTT
TRBD1	many	TRBJ2-7	TRBV28	CASSEDRGPFWEQYF	TGTGCCAGCAGTGAGGACAGGGGCCCTTTCTGGGAGCAGTACTTC
TRBD1	NA	TRBJ2-1	TRBV5-5	CASSLGGSGSVAGTGVYNEQFF	TGTGCCAGCAGCTTGGGGGGTAGCGGCAGCGTCGCCGGGACAGGGGTGTACAATGAGCAGTTCTTC